The 12 T cell receptor beta chains below were found in one sample sequenced in a study of vaccination effects on CD4 cells after COVID-19. Within the ViraFEST assay, antigen-specific CD4+ T cells underwent expansion with viral peptide pools prior to sequencing. With roughly 10 days of culture completed, CD4+ T cells were isolated. Absence of prior SARS-CoV-2 infection characterized the vaccine recipients, who showed negative nucleocapsid antibodies. No antigens are known for them. Sequencing used immunoSEQ multiplex PCR; TCRdb keeps in-frame clones, though not all of them. This sample has about 24,000 clones, with more than 70% found just once. The sample consisted of CD4+ T cells from PBMCs cultured with HCoV-NL63 spike peptides, taken before COVID-19 vaccination. These receptors all stem from a human donor who received a COVID-19 vaccine.

The rearrangement links TRBV12-3 or TRBV12-4 to TRBJ2-7; possibly TRBD2 for D (6 bases). V was cut by 4 bases and J by 7 bases, with 14 bases left in between. This CDR3 comprises 13 residues. The CDR3: CASSYYGGREQYF. Here the CDR3 DNA reads TGTGCCAGCAGTTATTACGGAGGGAGGGAGCAGTACTTC.

The chain couples TRBV19 to TRBJ2-5, with 14 bases that match TRBD2. After removal of 5 bases from V and 1 base from J, the junction contained 6 bases not matched to a gene. From germline, CDR1 is LNHDA and CDR2 SQIVND (reference sequence). CDR3 length equals 17 residues. The CDR3 DNA sequence: TGTGCCAGTAGTCCCACGGGACTAGCGGGGGTCCAAGAGACCCAGTACTTC. This codes for CASSPTGLAGVQETQYF.

V gene TRBV4-1 combines with J gene TRBJ2-7; 8 bases line up with TRBD2. The V segment lost 0 bases and the J segment 4 bases; nucleotides outside the gene matches: 5. Germline V CDR1 and CDR2: MGHRA, YSYEKL. The CDR3 has 15 amino acids. The CDR3 protein is CASSQDPGGRYEQYF. CDR3 in DNA: TGCGCCAGCAGCCAAGATCCGGGGGGGAGGTACGAGCAGTACTTC.

The DNA for the CDR3 is TGCAGCGTTGCGGAGGGGGGGGGTCAGCCCCAGCATTTT. The encoded protein is CSVAEGGGQPQHF. The rearrangement joins TRBV29-1 to TRBJ1-5; D is perhaps TRBD1 (6 bases). The germline gives CDR1 SQVTM, CDR2 ANQGSEA. The CDR3 consists of 13 residues. V was cut by 4 bases and J by 6 bases, with 13 bases left in between.

This clone was counted a few times. The V call is TRBV5-1, the J call TRBJ1-1, with 7 bases lining up with TRBD1. This CDR3 has 16 residues. With V trimmed by 3 bases and J by 1 base, 9 bases remained unmatched. Germline V CDR1 and CDR2: SGHRS, YFSETQ. CDR3 amino acids: CASSYMTGLGNTEAFF. CDR3 in DNA: TGCGCCAGCAGCTACATGACAGGGTTAGGGAACACTGAAGCTTTCTTT. Full variable domain (outside the CDR3, taken from reference TRBV5-1 and TRBJ1-1): KAGVTQTPRYLIKTRGQQVTLSCSPISGHRSVSWYQQTPGQGLQFLFEYFSETQRNKGNFPGRFSGRQFSNSRSEMNVSTLELGDSALYLCASSYMTGLGNTEAFFGQGTRLTVV.

The genes are TRBV24-1 and TRBJ2-3; D assignment may be TRBD1 or TRBD2 (7 bases each). V was cut by 7 bases and J by 5 bases, with 24 bases left in between. Germline CDR1 is KGHDR and CDR2 is SFDVKD. There are 17 residues in the CDR3. In DNA form, the CDR3 reads TGTGCCACCAGGACATTCAGGGGGGGAGAACACAAAGATACGCAGTATTTT. It codes for CATRTFRGGEHKDTQYF.

V usage is TRBV7-9 and J usage is TRBJ1-1; unclear D gene. With 5 bases removed from V and 2 bases from J, the gap between germline ends came to 9 bases. The CDR3 has 13 amino acids. Germline assignment: CDR1 SEHNR and CDR2 FQNEAQ (reference sequence). The CDR3 DNA follows: TGTGCCAGCAGCCGAGATCTTAACACTGAAGCTTTCTTT. This gives the protein CASSRDLNTEAFF.

The genes are TRBV19 and TRBJ2-7; 7 bases are shared with TRBD1. This CDR3 is built from 14 residues. Germline V CDR1 and CDR2: LNHDA, SQIVND (reference sequence). Trimming took 5 bases from V and 7 from J; bases not matched to a gene: 11. The CDR3 loop reads CASSPPDRREEQYF. Here the CDR3 DNA reads TGTGCCAGTAGTCCCCCGGACAGGCGAGAGGAGCAGTACTTC.

This chain uses TRBV18 with TRBJ1-5; TRBD1 matches 7 bases. This CDR3 region has 15 residues. J gave up 3 bases and V 6 bases, and 8 bases lay outside the gene matches. Germline lookup yields CDR1 KGHSH and CDR2 LQKENI. The CDR3 loop is CASSRSTGANQPQHF. The CDR3 coding sequence is TGTGCCAGCTCCAGAAGTACAGGGGCCAATCAGCCCCAGCATTTT.

This chain links TRBV6-5 with TRBJ2-7; D tentatively fits TRBD1 or TRBD2 (5 bases each). The CDR3 has 14 residues. V was trimmed by 0 bases and J by 5 bases, leaving 11 bases between them. Germline assignment: CDR1 MNHEY and CDR2 SVGAGI. The CDR3 bases are TGTGCCAGCAGTTACTCCCTAGAGGGGAACGAGCAGTACTTC. This sequence encodes CASSYSLEGNEQYF.

The rearrangement links TRBV5-4 to TRBJ1-1; D unclear. Between the trimmed V and J ends, which lost 0 bases and 4 bases, there was a span of 4 bases. This CDR3 is 12 amino acids long. Germline CDR1 is SGHNT and CDR2 is YYREEE (reference sequence). CDR3 sequence: CASSLDSTEAFF. In DNA form, the CDR3 reads TGTGCCAGCAGCTTGGACAGCACTGAAGCTTTCTTT.

V gene TRBV4-1 combines with J gene TRBJ1-3, with D perhaps TRBD1 (5 bases). The CDR3 covers 14 residues. In germline, CDR1 is MGHRA, CDR2 YSYEKL. Deletions cut 5 bases from V and 7 bases from J, with 15 bases between. Here the CDR3 reads CASSVQEYDNTIYF. As DNA, the CDR3 is TGCGCCAGCAGCGTACAGGAATACGACAACACCATATATTTT.